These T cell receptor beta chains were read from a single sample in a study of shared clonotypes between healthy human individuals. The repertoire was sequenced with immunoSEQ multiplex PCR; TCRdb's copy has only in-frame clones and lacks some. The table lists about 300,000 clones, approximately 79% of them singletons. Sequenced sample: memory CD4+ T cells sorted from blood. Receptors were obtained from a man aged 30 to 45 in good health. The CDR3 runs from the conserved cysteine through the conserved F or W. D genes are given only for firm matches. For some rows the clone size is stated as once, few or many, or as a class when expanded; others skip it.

cdr3_aa: CASSSDKNYGYTF
cdr3_nt: TGTGCCAGCTCTTCGGACAAAAACTATGGCTACACCTTC
v_call: TRBV18
j_call: TRBJ1-2
clone_size: few
d_call: .

cdr3_aa: CASSLDRFNYEQYF
cdr3_nt: TGTGCCAGCAGCTTGGACAGGTTTAACTACGAGCAGTACTTC
v_call: TRBV7-8
j_call: TRBJ2-7
clone_size: .
d_call: TRBD1

cdr3_aa: CASSESSNTGELFF
cdr3_nt: TGTGCCAGCAGTGAAAGCTCAAACACCGGGGAGCTGTTTTTT
v_call: TRBV2
j_call: TRBJ2-2
clone_size: many
d_call: .

cdr3_aa: CASSWGTGKNIQYF
cdr3_nt: TGTGCCAGCAGTTGGGGGACAGGGAAAAACATTCAGTACTTC
v_call: TRBV28
j_call: TRBJ2-4
clone_size: .
d_call: TRBD1

cdr3_aa: CASSSHHRDRGYEQYF
cdr3_nt: TGTGCCAGCAGCTCCCATCACCGGGACAGGGGCTACGAGCAGTACTTC
v_call: TRBV7-3
j_call: TRBJ2-7
clone_size: once
d_call: TRBD1

cdr3_aa: CASRNSAKYEETQYF
cdr3_nt: TGTGCCAGCAGAAATTCGGCGAAATATGAGGAGACCCAGTACTTC
v_call: TRBV6-5
j_call: TRBJ2-5
clone_size: .
d_call: .

cdr3_aa: CASSPMVAGLFTDTQYF
cdr3_nt: TGTGCCAGCTCACCAATGGTAGCGGGACTCTTTACCGATACGCAGTATTTT
v_call: TRBV18
j_call: TRBJ2-3
clone_size: .
d_call: TRBD2

cdr3_aa: CASSLGRNEQFF
cdr3_nt: TGTGCCAGCAGCTTAGGACGGAATGAGCAGTTCTTC
v_call: TRBV7-2
j_call: TRBJ2-1
clone_size: .
d_call: .

cdr3_aa: CASSLGQSYEQYF
cdr3_nt: TGTGCCAGCAGTTTGGGACAGAGCTACGAGCAGTACTTC
v_call: TRBV5-4
j_call: TRBJ2-7
clone_size: .
d_call: TRBD1

cdr3_aa: CASTGTGNTGELFF
cdr3_nt: TGCGCCAGCACCGGGACAGGGAACACCGGGGAGCTGTTTTTT
v_call: TRBV5-1
j_call: TRBJ2-2
clone_size: few
d_call: TRBD1